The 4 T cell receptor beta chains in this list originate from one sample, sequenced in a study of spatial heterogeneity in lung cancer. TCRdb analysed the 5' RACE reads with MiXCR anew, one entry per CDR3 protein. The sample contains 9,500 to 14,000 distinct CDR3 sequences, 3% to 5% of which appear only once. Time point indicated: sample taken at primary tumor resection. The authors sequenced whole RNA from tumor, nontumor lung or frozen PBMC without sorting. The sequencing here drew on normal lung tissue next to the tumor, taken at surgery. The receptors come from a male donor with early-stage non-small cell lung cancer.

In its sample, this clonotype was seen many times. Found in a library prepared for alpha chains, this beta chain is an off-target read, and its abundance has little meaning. The CDR3 DNA reads TGTGCCAGCAGTGCCGTTTGGCGGGAGGCTAAAGAGACCCAGTACTTC. The encoded protein is CASSAVWREAKETQYF. The chain carries TRBV6-2 or TRBV6-3 and TRBJ2-5, with 8 bases matching TRBD2. V was pared by 5 bases and J by 3 bases, with 11 bases of the junction left unmatched. CDR3 size: 16 residues. Per the germline V gene, CDR1 is MNHEY and CDR2 is SVGEGT.

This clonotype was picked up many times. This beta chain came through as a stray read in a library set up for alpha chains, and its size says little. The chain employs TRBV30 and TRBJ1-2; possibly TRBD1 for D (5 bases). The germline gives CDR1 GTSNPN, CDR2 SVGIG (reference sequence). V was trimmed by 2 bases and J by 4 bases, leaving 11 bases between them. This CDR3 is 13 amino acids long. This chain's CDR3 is CAWSRGSSYGYTF. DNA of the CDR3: TGTGCCTGGAGTAGGGGAAGTAGCTATGGCTACACCTTC.

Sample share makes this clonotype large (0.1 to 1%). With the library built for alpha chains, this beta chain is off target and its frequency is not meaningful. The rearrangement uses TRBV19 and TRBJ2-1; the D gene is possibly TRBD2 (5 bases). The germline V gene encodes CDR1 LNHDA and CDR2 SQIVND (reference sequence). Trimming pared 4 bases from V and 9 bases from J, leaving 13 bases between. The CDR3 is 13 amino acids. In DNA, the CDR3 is TGTGCCAGTAGTAGGACTCATCACAGTGAGCAGTTCTTC. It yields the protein CASSRTHHSEQFF. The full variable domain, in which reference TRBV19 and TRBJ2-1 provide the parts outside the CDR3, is DGGITQSPKYLFRKEGQNVTLSCEQNLNHDAMYWYRQDPGQGLRLIYYSQIVNDFQKGDIAEGYSVSREKKESFPLTVTSAQKNPTAFYLCASSRTHHSEQFFGPGTRLTVL.

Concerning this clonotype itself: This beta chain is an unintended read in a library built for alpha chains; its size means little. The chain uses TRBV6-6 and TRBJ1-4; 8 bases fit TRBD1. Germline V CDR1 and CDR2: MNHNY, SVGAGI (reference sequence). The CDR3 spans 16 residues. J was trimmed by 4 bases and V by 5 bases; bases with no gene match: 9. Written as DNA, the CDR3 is TGTGCCAGCAGTCTGACAGGGGCAGGGAGTAATGAAAAACTGTTTTTT. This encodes CASSLTGAGSNEKLFF.